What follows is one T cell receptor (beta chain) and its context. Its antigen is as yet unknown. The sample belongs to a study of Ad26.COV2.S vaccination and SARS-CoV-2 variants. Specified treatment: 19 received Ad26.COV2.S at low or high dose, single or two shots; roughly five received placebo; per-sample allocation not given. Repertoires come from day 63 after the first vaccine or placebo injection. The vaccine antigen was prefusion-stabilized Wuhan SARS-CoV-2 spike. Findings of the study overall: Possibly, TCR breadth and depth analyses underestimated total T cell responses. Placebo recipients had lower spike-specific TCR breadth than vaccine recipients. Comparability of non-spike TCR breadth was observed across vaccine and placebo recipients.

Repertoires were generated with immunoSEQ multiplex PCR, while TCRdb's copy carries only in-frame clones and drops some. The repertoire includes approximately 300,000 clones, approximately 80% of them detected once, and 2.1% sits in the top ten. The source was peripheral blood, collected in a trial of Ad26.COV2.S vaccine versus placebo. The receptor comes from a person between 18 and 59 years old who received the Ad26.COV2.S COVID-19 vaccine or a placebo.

The CDR3, as DNA: TGTGCCAGCAGCTTATGGGGCGGAAACTATGGCTACACCTTC. Translated: CASSLWGGNYGYTF. The rearrangement links TRBV5-4 to TRBJ1-2; D perhaps matches TRBD1 (5 bases). From germline, CDR1 is SGHNT and CDR2 YYREEE (reference sequence). This CDR3 has 14 amino acids. Trimming took 2 bases from V and 2 from J, leaving 10 bases between them.